This T cell receptor beta chain derives from a study of cytomegalovirus exposure and HLA in healthy donors. PCR employed 60 Vbeta and 13 Jbeta primers. Repertoires were generated with immunoSEQ multiplex PCR, while TCRdb's copy carries only in-frame clones and drops some. The table has 91,000 or so clones, roughly 72% seen once. The CDR3 sequence is 16 residues long. Germline CDR1 MNHEY, CDR2 SMNVEV (reference sequence). V lost 2 bases to trimming and J lost 2 bases, with 10 bases between them. V gene TRBV27 combines with J gene TRBJ2-6; possibly TRBD2 for D (5 bases). The sequencing sample was made of PBMCs. The source of this sequence is a man aged 25-45 years in good health and CMV-seropositive. The CDR3 sequence is CASSLSIGAGANVLTF. CDR3 in DNA: TGTGCCAGCAGTTTAAGTATCGGGGCTGGGGCCAACGTCCTGACTTTC.